This T cell receptor (beta chain) came from a study of blood T cell repertoires in COVID-19. Study summary: Samples came from the United States, Italy and Spain, spanning acute and convalescent COVID-19.

Authors' data handling: By means of reference gene primer amplification, nucleated cell counts were estimated. Measured with immunoSEQ multiplex PCR; TCRdb has only the in-frame clones, and not every one. V and J calls and clone size are as listed in that table; D and trimming were resolved from the DNA. The table has 100,000 to 150,000 clones, more than 80% seen once. V was clipped by 2 bases and J by 4 bases, with 13 bases between them. The CDR3 totals 15 residues. From germline, CDR1 is SGHDT and CDR2 YYEEEE. This TCR came from a woman of 80 years or more with COVID-19, enrolled during active disease. Sequenced input: peripheral blood. This chain joins TRBV5-6 and TRBJ2-1; D ambiguous. The CDR3 DNA is TGTGCCAGCAGCTTAATGGGCCTCATATACAATGAGCAGTTCTTC. Its translation is CASSLMGLIYNEQFF.